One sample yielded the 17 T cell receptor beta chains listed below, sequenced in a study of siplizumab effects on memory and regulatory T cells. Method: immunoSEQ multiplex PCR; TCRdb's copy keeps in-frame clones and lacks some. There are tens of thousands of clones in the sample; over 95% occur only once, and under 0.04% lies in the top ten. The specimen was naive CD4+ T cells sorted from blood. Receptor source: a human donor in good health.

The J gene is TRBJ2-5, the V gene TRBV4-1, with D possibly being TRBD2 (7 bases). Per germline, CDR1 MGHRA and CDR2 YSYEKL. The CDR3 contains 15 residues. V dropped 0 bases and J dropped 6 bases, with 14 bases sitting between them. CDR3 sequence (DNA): TGCGCCAGCAGCCAAGAGGGAGGGGGGGCGAAGACCCAGTACTTC. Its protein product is CASSQEGGGAKTQYF.

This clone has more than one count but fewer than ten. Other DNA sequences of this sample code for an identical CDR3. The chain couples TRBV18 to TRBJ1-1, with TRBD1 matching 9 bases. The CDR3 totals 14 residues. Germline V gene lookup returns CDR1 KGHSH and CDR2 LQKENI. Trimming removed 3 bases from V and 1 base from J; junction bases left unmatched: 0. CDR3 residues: CASSPDRGNTEAFF. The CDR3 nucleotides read TGTGCCAGCTCACCGGACAGGGGGAACACTGAAGCTTTCTTT.

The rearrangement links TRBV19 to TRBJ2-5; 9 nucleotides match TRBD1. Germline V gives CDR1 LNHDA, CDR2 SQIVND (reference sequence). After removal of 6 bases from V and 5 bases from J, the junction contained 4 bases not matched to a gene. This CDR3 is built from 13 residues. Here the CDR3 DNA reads TGTGCCAGTAGAACAGGGGGCGCGGAGACCCAGTACTTC. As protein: CASRTGGAETQYF.

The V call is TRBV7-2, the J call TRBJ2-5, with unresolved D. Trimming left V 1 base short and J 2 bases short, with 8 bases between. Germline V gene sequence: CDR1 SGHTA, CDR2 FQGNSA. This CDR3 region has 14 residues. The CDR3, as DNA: TGTGCCAGCAGCTTAGGTTTCGTACAAGAGACCCAGTACTTC. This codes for CASSLGFVQETQYF.

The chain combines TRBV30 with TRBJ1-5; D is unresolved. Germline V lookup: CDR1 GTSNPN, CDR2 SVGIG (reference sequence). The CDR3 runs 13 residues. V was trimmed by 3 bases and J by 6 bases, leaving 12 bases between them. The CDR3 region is CAWSPTGGQPQHF. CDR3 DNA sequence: TGTGCCTGGAGCCCCACGGGAGGTCAGCCCCAGCATTTT.

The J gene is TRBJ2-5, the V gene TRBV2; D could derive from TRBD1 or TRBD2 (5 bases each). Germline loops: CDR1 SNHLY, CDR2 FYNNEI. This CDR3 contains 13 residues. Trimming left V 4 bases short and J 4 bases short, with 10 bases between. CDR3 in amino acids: CASSGPGAETQYF. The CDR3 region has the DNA TGTGCCAGCAGTGGCCCCGGGGCAGAGACCCAGTACTTC.

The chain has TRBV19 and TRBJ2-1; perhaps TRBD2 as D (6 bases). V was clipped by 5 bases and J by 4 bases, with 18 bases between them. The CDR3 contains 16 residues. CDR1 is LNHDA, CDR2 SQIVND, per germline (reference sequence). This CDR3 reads CASSVDGGVPYNEQFF. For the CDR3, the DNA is TGTGCCAGTAGTGTTGACGGGGGAGTCCCTTACAATGAGCAGTTCTTC. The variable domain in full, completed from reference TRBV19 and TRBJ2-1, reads DGGITQSPKYLFRKEGQNVTLSCEQNLNHDAMYWYRQDPGQGLRLIYYSQIVNDFQKGDIAEGYSVSREKKESFPLTVTSAQKNPTAFYLCASSVDGGVPYNEQFFGPGTRLTVL.

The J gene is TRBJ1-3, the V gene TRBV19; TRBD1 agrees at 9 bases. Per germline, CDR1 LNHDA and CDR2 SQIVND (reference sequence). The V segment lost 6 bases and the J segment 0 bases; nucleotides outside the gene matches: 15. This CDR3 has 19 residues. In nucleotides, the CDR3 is TGTGCCAGTAGCTCCCCGGGACAGGGTAATTCTCTCTCTGGAAACACCATATATTTT. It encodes CASSSPGQGNSLSGNTIYF.

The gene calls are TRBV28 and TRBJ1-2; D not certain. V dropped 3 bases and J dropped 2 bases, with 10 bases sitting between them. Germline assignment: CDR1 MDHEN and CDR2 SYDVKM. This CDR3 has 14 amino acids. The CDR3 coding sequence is TGTGCCAGCAGTTTGACACCGAAGAACTATGGCTACACCTTC. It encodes CASSLTPKNYGYTF.

The CDR3 DNA is TGTGCCAGCAGCGCATTGACTAGACAGGGGGATGGCTACACCTTC. Protein sequence: CASSALTRQGDGYTF. This sequence joins TRBV7-9 and TRBJ1-2; 9 positions match TRBD1. Germline CDR1 is SEHNR and CDR2 is FQNEAQ (reference sequence). V was clipped by 5 bases and J by 6 bases; unmatched bases: 10. CDR3 length: 15 amino acids.

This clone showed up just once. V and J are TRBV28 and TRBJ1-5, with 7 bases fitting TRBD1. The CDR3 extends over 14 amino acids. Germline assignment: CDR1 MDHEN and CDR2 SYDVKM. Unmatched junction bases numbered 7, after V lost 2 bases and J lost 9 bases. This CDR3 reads CASSLGPGGRPQHF. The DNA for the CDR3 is TGTGCCAGCAGTTTAGGGCCAGGGGGGCGGCCCCAGCATTTT.

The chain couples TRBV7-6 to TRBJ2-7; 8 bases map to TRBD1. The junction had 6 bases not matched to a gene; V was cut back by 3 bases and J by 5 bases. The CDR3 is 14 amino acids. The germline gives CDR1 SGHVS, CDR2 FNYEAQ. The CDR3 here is CASSLGQVGHEQYF. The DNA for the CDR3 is TGTGCCAGCAGCTTGGGACAGGTGGGGCACGAGCAGTACTTC.

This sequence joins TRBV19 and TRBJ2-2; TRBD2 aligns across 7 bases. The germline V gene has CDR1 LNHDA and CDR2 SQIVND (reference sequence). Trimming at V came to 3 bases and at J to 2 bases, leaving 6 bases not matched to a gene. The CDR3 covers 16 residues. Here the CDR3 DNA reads TGTGCCAGTAGTATCCGGGGACTATCTAACACCGGGGAGCTGTTTTTT. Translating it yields CASSIRGLSNTGELFF.

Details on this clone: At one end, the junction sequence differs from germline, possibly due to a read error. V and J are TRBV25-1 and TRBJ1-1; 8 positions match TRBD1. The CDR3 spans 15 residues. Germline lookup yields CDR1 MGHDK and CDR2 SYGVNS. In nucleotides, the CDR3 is TGTGCCAGCAGTGGACGAAACAGGGGGAACTCTGAAGCTTTCTTT. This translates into CASSGRNRGNSEAFF.

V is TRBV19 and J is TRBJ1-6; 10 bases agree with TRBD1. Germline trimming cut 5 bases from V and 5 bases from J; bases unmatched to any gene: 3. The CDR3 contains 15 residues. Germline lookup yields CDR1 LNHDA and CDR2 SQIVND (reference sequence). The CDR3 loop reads CASSGQGENNSPLHF. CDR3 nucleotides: TGTGCCAGTAGTGGACAGGGGGAAAATAATTCACCCCTCCACTTT.

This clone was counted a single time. The CDR3 region has the DNA TGTGCCAGCAGTTTATGGGGAGGGGGCACTGAAGCTTTCTTT. Protein sequence: CASSLWGGGTEAFF. The V and J genes are TRBV28 and TRBJ1-1, with D maybe TRBD1 (6 bases). In germline, CDR1 is MDHEN, CDR2 SYDVKM. Trimming pared 0 bases from V and 4 bases from J, leaving 9 bases between. The length of the CDR3 is 14 residues.

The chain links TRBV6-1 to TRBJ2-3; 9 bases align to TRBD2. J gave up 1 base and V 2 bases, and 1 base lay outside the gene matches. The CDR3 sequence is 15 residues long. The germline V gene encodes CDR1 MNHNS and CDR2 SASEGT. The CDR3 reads CASSERLAGTDTQYF. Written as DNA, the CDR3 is TGTGCCAGCAGTGAAAGACTAGCGGGCACAGATACGCAGTATTTT.